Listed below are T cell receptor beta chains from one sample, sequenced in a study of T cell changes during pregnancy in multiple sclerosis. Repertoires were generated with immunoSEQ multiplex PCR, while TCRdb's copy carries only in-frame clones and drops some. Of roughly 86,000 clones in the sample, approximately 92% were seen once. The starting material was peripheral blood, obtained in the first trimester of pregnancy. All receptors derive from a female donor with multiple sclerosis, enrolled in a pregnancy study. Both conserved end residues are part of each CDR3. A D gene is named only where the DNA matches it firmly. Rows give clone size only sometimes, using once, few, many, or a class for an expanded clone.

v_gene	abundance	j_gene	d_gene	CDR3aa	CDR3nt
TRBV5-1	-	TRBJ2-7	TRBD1	CASRVGQASSYEQYF	TGCGCCAGCAGGGTAGGACAGGCCTCCTCCTACGAGCAGTACTTC
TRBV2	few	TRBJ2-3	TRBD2	CASSAPSGSTDTQYF	TGTGCCAGCAGTGCCCCTAGCGGGAGTACAGATACGCAGTATTTT
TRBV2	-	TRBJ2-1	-	CASYGGWGNEQFF	TGTGCCAGCTATGGGGGCTGGGGTAATGAGCAGTTCTTC
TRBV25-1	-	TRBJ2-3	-	CASSESGLVTDTQYF	TGTGCCAGCAGTGAATCTGGCCTAGTTACAGATACGCAGTATTTT
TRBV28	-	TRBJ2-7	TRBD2	CASSLGGVTNYEQYF	TGTGCCAGCAGTTTAGGGGGGGTTACGAACTACGAGCAGTACTTC
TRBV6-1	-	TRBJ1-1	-	CASSARGGYTEAFF	TGTGCCAGCAGTGCCCGGGGAGGGTACACTGAAGCTTTCTTT
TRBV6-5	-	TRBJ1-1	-	CASTDPGGYTEAFF	TGTGCCAGCACCGACCCCGGGGGATACACTGAAGCTTTCTTT
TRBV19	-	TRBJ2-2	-	CAPTTRETGSTGELFF	TGTGCCCCCACGACCCGGGAGACCGGCTCCACCGGGGAGCTGTTTTTT
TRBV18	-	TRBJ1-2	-	CASSKDSDYGYTF	TGTGCCAGCTCAAAGGACAGCGACTATGGCTACACCTTC
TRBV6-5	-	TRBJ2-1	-	CASSSHLGAYNEQFF	TGTGCCAGCAGTTCTCATCTCGGGGCCTACAATGAGCAGTTCTTC
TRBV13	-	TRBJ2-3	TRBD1	CASSLRQGADTQYF	TGTGCCAGCAGCCTCCGACAGGGGGCAGATACGCAGTATTTT
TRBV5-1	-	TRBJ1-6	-	CASSLGGNSPLHF	TGCGCCAGCAGCTTAGGCGGTAATTCACCCCTCCACTTT
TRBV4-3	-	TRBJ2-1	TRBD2	CASSRTSGRAHFNEQFF	TGCGCCAGCAGTCGAACTAGCGGGAGGGCCCATTTTAATGAGCAGTTCTTC
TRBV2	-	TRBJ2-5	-	CASSYDGAGQETQYF	TGTGCCAGCAGTTATGACGGCGCCGGGCAAGAGACCCAGTACTTC
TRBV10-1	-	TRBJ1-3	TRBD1	CVNRTGCPNTIYF	TGCGTCAATAGGACAGGGTGCCCAAACACCATATATTTT
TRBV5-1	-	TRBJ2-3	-	CASSSHRVGTDTQYF	TGCGCCAGCAGCTCCCACAGGGTTGGGACAGATACGCAGTATTTT
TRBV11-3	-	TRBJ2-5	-	CASSNRRLELETQYF	TGTGCCAGCAGCAACCGAAGGCTGGAGTTGGAGACCCAGTACTTC
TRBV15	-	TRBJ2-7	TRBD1	CATSARQGSNEQYF	TGTGCCACCAGTGCCAGACAGGGGTCCAACGAGCAGTACTTC
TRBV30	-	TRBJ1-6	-	CAWSYAGPGNSPLHF	TGTGCCTGGAGTTATGCGGGACCTGGAAATTCACCCCTCCACTTT
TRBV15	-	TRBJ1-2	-	CATSTTGPGTYGYTF	TGTGCCACCAGCACTACAGGGCCCGGGACCTATGGCTACACCTTC
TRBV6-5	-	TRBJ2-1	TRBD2	CASSQPSGRADEQFF	TGTGCCAGCAGCCAGCCCAGCGGGAGGGCGGATGAGCAGTTCTTC
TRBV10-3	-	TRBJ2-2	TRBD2	CAIGESLAGGQTGELFF	TGTGCCATCGGGGAGTCCCTAGCGGGAGGTCAAACCGGGGAGCTGTTTTTT
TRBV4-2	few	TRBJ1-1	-	CASSQEEGQALGNTEAFF	TGTGCCAGCAGCCAAGAGGAGGGGCAGGCGCTAGGGAACACTGAAGCTTTCTTT
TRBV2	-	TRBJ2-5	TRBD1	CASLQGATLETQYF	TGTGCCAGCCTTCAGGGGGCAACGTTAGAGACCCAGTACTTC
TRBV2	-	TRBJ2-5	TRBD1	CASSPPPGQKETQYF	TGTGCCAGCAGTCCACCTCCGGGACAGAAAGAGACCCAGTACTTC
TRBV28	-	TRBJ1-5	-	CASRGFSNQPQHF	TGTGCCAGCCGGGGGTTTAGCAATCAGCCCCAGCATTTT
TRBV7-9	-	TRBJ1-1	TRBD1	CASSWTGTEAFF	TGTGCCAGCAGTTGGACAGGCACTGAAGCTTTCTTT
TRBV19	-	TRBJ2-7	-	CATLSGKYEQYF	TGTGCCACCCTTAGCGGCAAGTACGAGCAGTACTTC
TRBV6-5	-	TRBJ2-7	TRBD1	CASRSEGALAYEQYF	TGTGCCAGCAGATCCGAGGGGGCGCTTGCCTACGAGCAGTACTTC
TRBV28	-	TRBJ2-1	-	CASSPFHEQFF	TGTGCCAGCAGCCCTTTTCATGAGCAGTTCTTC
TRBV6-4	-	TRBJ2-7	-	CASSVAVGYEQYF	TGTGCCAGCAGTGTGGCGGTCGGTTACGAGCAGTACTTC
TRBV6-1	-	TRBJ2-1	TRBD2	CASSALPSGRKNNEQFF	TGTGCCAGCAGTGCACTGCCTAGCGGGAGGAAAAACAATGAGCAGTTCTTC
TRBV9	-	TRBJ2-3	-	CASSARQSTDTQYF	TGTGCCAGCAGCGCAAGACAGAGCACAGATACGCAGTATTTT
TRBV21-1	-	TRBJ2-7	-	CASSPWDRPYEQYF	TGTGCCAGCAGCCCGTGGGACAGGCCCTACGAGCAGTACTTC
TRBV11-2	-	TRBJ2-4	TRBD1	CASSLGSLRTGGKNIQYF	TGTGCCAGCAGCTTAGGAAGTCTAAGGACAGGGGGCAAAAACATTCAGTACTTC
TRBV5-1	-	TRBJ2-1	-	CASSLGIRDYNEQFF	TGCGCCAGCAGCTTGGGAATTCGGGACTACAATGAGCAGTTCTTC
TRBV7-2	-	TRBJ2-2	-	CASSQRSEGPPGELFF	TGTGCCAGCAGCCAAAGGTCAGAGGGCCCCCCCGGGGAGCTGTTTTTT
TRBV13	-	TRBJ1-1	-	CASSLSTQITEAFF	TGTGCCAGCAGCCTAAGTACTCAAATCACTGAAGCTTTCTTT
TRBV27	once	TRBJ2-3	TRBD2	CASSLVAGSTDTQYF	TGTGCCAGCAGCCTAGTAGCGGGTAGCACAGATACGCAGTATTTT
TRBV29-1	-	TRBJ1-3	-	CSVGEGVAGNTIYF	TGCAGCGTTGGCGAGGGGGTAGCTGGAAACACCATATATTTT
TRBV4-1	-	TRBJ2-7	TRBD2	CASSQGPPAGGSYEQYF	TGCGCCAGCAGCCAAGGGCCTCCAGCGGGGGGCTCCTACGAGCAGTACTTC
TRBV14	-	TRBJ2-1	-	CASSQGPAREQFF	TGTGCCAGCAGCCAAGGACCCGCTAGAGAGCAGTTCTTC